A single sample is the source of the 21 T cell receptor beta chains below, sequenced in a study of cytomegalovirus exposure and HLA in healthy donors. The PCR was carried out with 60 Vbeta primers and 13 Jbeta primers. Clones were sequenced by immunoSEQ multiplex PCR, and TCRdb holds only the in-frame ones, with some missing. Here the sample spans 170,000 or so clones, 75% to 90% being singletons. The specimen sequenced was PBMCs. The receptors stem from a boy between 5 and 17 years old in good health and CMV-seronegative.

V usage is TRBV4-1 and J usage is TRBJ2-7, with 12 bases fitting TRBD2. J lost 4 bases, V lost 1 base, and 2 bases had no gene match. Germline lookup yields CDR1 MGHRA and CDR2 YSYEKL. The CDR3 is 15 amino acids. The CDR3 bases are TGCGCCAGCAGCCAAGGGACTAGCGGGAAGTACGAGCAGTACTTC. This sequence encodes CASSQGTSGKYEQYF.

The chain links TRBV18 to TRBJ1-2, with D possibly matching TRBD1 (6 bases). Per germline, CDR1 KGHSH and CDR2 LQKENI. The CDR3 has 14 amino acids. V was pared by 5 bases and J by 5 bases, with 15 bases between. The CDR3 protein is CASSSARTEYGYTF. The CDR3 DNA reads as TGTGCCAGCTCATCAGCACGGACAGAGTATGGCTACACCTTC.

The chain has TRBV7-9 and TRBJ2-3, with 11 positions matching TRBD2. This CDR3 spans 15 amino acids. Germline V gene sequence: CDR1 SEHNR, CDR2 FQNEAQ (reference sequence). With 5 bases clipped from V and 6 bases from J, the junction kept 7 bases outside the gene matches. In DNA form, the CDR3 reads TGTGCCAGCAGCATCAGTACTAGCGGGAGTGATACGCAGTATTTT. The encoded protein is CASSISTSGSDTQYF.

The count of this clone is one. This chain links TRBV11-2 with TRBJ1-1; tentatively, D is TRBD1 (5 bases). The CDR3 is 19 amino acids. Per germline, CDR1 SGHAT and CDR2 FQNNGV. V gave up 0 bases and J gave up 0 bases, with 20 bases separating them. In DNA, the CDR3 is TGTGCCAGCAGCTTAGATCGTATCGCGCAGGGAATCATGAACACTGAAGCTTTCTTT. Its protein product is CASSLDRIAQGIMNTEAFF.

In this sample, this clone turned up a few times. V gene TRBV9 combines with J gene TRBJ1-5; 8 bases are a match to TRBD1. J lost 1 base, V lost 5 bases, and 2 bases had no gene match. Germline CDR1 reads SGDLS; CDR2 reads YYNGEE. The CDR3 runs 14 residues. As DNA, the CDR3 is TGTGCCAGCAGTCAGGGGGCAAGCAATCAGCCCCAGCATTTT. Translated: CASSQGASNQPQHF.

The chain employs TRBV11-3 and TRBJ2-7; a possible D gene is TRBD2 (5 bases). Germline V gives CDR1 SGHNT, CDR2 YENEEA. V was trimmed by 1 base and J by 7 bases, leaving 20 bases between them. CDR3 length: 16 residues. In DNA, the CDR3 is TGTGCCAGCAGCTTAGTCCGGGGTCCCCCCCAAGGGGAGCAGTACTTC. Translation gives CASSLVRGPPQGEQYF. Complete variable domain (other parts from reference TRBV11-3 and TRBJ2-7): EAGVVQSPRYKIIEKKQPVAFWCNPISGHNTLYWYLQNLGQGPELLIRYENEEAVDDSQLPKDRFSAERLKGVDSTLKIQPAELGDSAVYLCASSLVRGPPQGEQYFGPGTRLTVT.

The genes are TRBV5-6 and TRBJ2-7; TRBD2 matches at 9 bases. Germline V gene data show CDR1 as SGHDT and CDR2 as YYEEEE. The CDR3 loop spans 14 amino acids. V lost 6 bases and J lost 3; bases outside the gene matches: 7. The CDR3 DNA reads as TGTGCCAGCACCTTTAGCGGGAGTGTCTACGAGCAGTACTTC. Amino acid sequence: CASTFSGSVYEQYF.

This chain uses TRBV14 with TRBJ1-3; 9 bases are shared with TRBD1. Germline CDR1 reads SGHDN; CDR2 reads FVKESK. V was pared by 4 bases and J by 8 bases, with 6 bases of the junction left unmatched. The CDR3 runs to 14 residues. For the CDR3, the DNA is TGTGCCAGCAGCCCCACAGGGGGCCGGGACACCATATATTTT. The encoded protein is CASSPTGGRDTIYF.

This rearrangement joins TRBV30 to TRBJ1-6, with a weak D call TRBD1 (6 bases). Trimming shortened V by 5 bases and J by 9 bases, and 14 bases separated the two germline ends. Germline V gene data show CDR1 as GTSNPN and CDR2 as SVGIG (reference sequence). The CDR3 is 13 amino acids. CDR3 DNA: TGTGCCTGGGGGACAAGTTTGATTTCACCCCTCCACTTT. Protein product: CAWGTSLISPLHF.

This rearrangement joins TRBV27 to TRBJ2-7; TRBD1 matches 10 bases. V shed 8 bases and J 3 bases; nucleotides not matched to a gene: 16. The CDR3 consists of 17 residues. From germline, CDR1 is MNHEY and CDR2 SMNVEV (reference sequence). DNA for the CDR3: TGTGCCAGCTCCCCCGGGACAGGGGAAGAGGTCGTCTACGAGCAGTACTTC. Its protein product is CASSPGTGEEVVYEQYF.

V and J are TRBV19 and TRBJ2-1; the match to TRBD2 covers 13 bases. V was pared by 1 base and J by 9 bases, with 9 bases of the junction left unmatched. CDR3 size: 17 residues. Germline V gene data show CDR1 as LNHDA and CDR2 as SQIVND (reference sequence). In DNA form, the CDR3 reads TGTGCCAGTAGTATAGTAGGGACTAGCGGGATTCGATCTGAGCAGTTCTTC. Translated, it gives CASSIVGTSGIRSEQFF.

This chain connects TRBV18 to TRBJ2-5; a weak D match, TRBD2 (6 bases). V dropped 3 bases and J dropped 4 bases, with 21 bases sitting between them. Germline loops: CDR1 KGHSH, CDR2 LQKENI. The CDR3 runs to 17 residues. The CDR3 sequence is CASSPQIDGGRGETQYF. CDR3 coding DNA: TGTGCCAGCTCACCTCAAATCGACGGGGGACGGGGAGAGACCCAGTACTTC.

The chain employs TRBV11-2 and TRBJ2-7; D is ambiguous. Germline V gene data show CDR1 as SGHAT and CDR2 as FQNNGV. This CDR3 has 16 amino acids. The V end was cut by 5 bases, the J end by 3 bases, with 20 bases between. CDR3 protein: CASSPEVPARYYEQYF. CDR3 in DNA: TGTGCCAGCAGCCCCGAGGTTCCCGCACGGTACTACGAGCAGTACTTC.

A note on this clone: A junction boundary mismatches the germline segment, possibly from a read error. The chain carries TRBV7-7 and TRBJ2-3; TRBD2 agrees at 10 bases. The CDR3 has 15 amino acids. The germline CDR1 and CDR2 sequences are SSHAT and FNYEAQ (reference sequence). The CDR3 region has the DNA TGTGCTAGCAGCTTAGGACTAGCGGGCACAGATACGCAGTATTTT. Protein sequence: CASSLGLAGTDTQYF. The full variable domain, with the rest looked up from reference TRBV7-7 and TRBJ2-3, is GAGVSQSPRYKVTKRGQDVTLRCDPISSHATLYWYQQALGQGPEFLTYFNYEAQPDKSGLPSDRFSAERPEGSISTLTIQRTEQRDSAMYRCASSLGLAGTDTQYFGPGTRLTVL.

The V gene is TRBV6-6, the J gene TRBJ2-7; D may be TRBD1 (7 bases). Trimming took off 6 bases at V and 3 bases at J, with 12 bases between the two ends. This CDR3 has 13 residues. Looked up from germline, CDR1 is MNHNY and CDR2 is SVGAGI (reference sequence). The CDR3 DNA sequence: TGTGCCAGCAGGGAGGGACAGATCTACGAGCAGTACTTC. This codes for CASREGQIYEQYF.

The chain has TRBV7-8 and TRBJ1-5; 9 bases are a match to TRBD1. Trimming at V came to 1 base and at J to 1 base, leaving 11 bases not matched to a gene. The CDR3 has 19 residues. The germline CDR1 and CDR2 sequences are SGHVS and FQNEAQ. CDR3 bases: TGTGCCAGCAGCTTAGGAGCAGACTCCGGGACAGGGAGCAATCAGCCCCAGCATTTT. Translation gives CASSLGADSGTGSNQPQHF.

This chain connects TRBV5-4 to TRBJ2-1; D is unresolved. V lost 4 bases and J lost 9, with 14 bases in between. Germline lookup yields CDR1 SGHNT and CDR2 YYREEE (reference sequence). The CDR3 extends over 13 amino acids. CDR3 sequence reads: CASSHPAVREQFF. In DNA form, the CDR3 reads TGTGCCAGCAGCCATCCCGCGGTCCGTGAGCAGTTCTTC. Full variable domain (missing parts from reference TRBV5-4 and TRBJ2-1): ETGVTQSPTHLIKTRGQQVTLRCSSQSGHNTVSWYQQALGQGPQFIFQYYREEENGRGNFPPRFSGLQFPNYSSELNVNALELDDSALYLCASSHPAVREQFFGPGTRLTVL.

In this sample, this clone turned up a few times. The rearrangement joins TRBV2 to TRBJ2-6; D possibly corresponds to TRBD2 (5 bases). Deletions cut 5 bases from V and 4 bases from J, with 9 bases between. Germline V CDR1 and CDR2: SNHLY, FYNNEI. This CDR3 comprises 14 residues. The CDR3 region has the DNA TGTGCCAGCAGTTCTAGCTCCGGGGCCAACGTCCTGACTTTC. Translated, it gives CASSSSSGANVLTF.

The rearrangement links TRBV11-2 to TRBJ1-3; the D gene is possibly TRBD1 (6 bases). Germline V gene data show CDR1 as SGHAT and CDR2 as FQNNGV. CDR3 length: 18 residues. V lost 3 bases and J lost 4, with 22 bases in between. CDR3 sequence (DNA): TGTGCCAGCAGCTTTGGTCTGATCCAGGGGCTGTCCGGAAACACCATATATTTT. Its protein product is CASSFGLIQGLSGNTIYF.

This clone was counted between two and nine times. The chain is built from TRBV5-1 and TRBJ2-1; 9 positions agree with TRBD1. J was trimmed by 8 bases and V by 4 bases; bases with no gene match: 7. Germline CDR1 SGHRS, CDR2 YFSETQ. The length of the CDR3 is 14 residues. The CDR3 loop is CASSRGQGDDEQFF. CDR3 DNA: TGCGCCAGCAGCCGGGGACAGGGTGATGATGAGCAGTTCTTC.

This chain joins TRBV6-4 and TRBJ2-2; 8 bases match TRBD1. V was clipped by 5 bases and J by 2 bases; unmatched bases: 7. The CDR3 sequence is 16 residues long. Germline CDR1 MRHNA, CDR2 SNTAGT. This chain's CDR3 is CASSPEDRENTGELFF. DNA for the CDR3: TGTGCCAGCAGTCCGGAGGACAGGGAAAACACCGGGGAGCTGTTTTTT.